This record covers a single T cell receptor (beta chain). This sample stems from a study of blood T cell repertoires in COVID-19. The protocol was immunoSEQ multiplex PCR, while the TCRdb copy is restricted to in-frame clones and leaves out a portion. This sample has roughly 350,000 clones, with almost 90% found just once. V was shortened by 4 bases and J by 4 bases, with 10 bases between the two germline ends. Germline loops: CDR1 SQVTM, CDR2 ANQGSEA. The CDR3 sequence is 12 residues long. The chain uses TRBV29-1 and TRBJ1-1; no reliable D call. The receptor was isolated from a woman aged 70-85 years with COVID-19, enrolled during active disease. Sequences were obtained from peripheral blood. CDR3 sequence: CSVVEGGTEAFF. CDR3 coding DNA: TGCAGCGTTGTAGAGGGAGGCACTGAAGCTTTCTTT.